This paragraph covers one T cell receptor beta chain sequence. Clones were read by immunoSEQ multiplex PCR, and TCRdb kept only the in-frame ones, dropping some. The sample shows tens of thousands of clones, approximately 83% of them seen only once. J was trimmed by 5 bases and V by 0 bases; bases with no gene match: 3. Germline CDR1 and CDR2: SGHRS and YFSETQ. CDR3 length equals 15 residues. These data originate in a study of blood T cell repertoires in COVID-19. This receptor was obtained from an elderly woman with acute or convalescent COVID-19. Input material: peripheral blood. This chain uses TRBV5-1 with TRBJ2-2; 8 nucleotides line up with TRBD1. The CDR3 loop is CASSLGTGWTGELFF. CDR3 sequence (DNA): TGCGCCAGCAGCTTGGGGACAGGGTGGACCGGGGAGCTGTTTTTT. Filled out from reference TRBV5-1 and TRBJ2-2, the complete variable domain reads KAGVTQTPRYLIKTRGQQVTLSCSPISGHRSVSWYQQTPGQGLQFLFEYFSETQRNKGNFPGRFSGRQFSNSRSEMNVSTLELGDSALYLCASSLGTGWTGELFFGEGSRLTVL.